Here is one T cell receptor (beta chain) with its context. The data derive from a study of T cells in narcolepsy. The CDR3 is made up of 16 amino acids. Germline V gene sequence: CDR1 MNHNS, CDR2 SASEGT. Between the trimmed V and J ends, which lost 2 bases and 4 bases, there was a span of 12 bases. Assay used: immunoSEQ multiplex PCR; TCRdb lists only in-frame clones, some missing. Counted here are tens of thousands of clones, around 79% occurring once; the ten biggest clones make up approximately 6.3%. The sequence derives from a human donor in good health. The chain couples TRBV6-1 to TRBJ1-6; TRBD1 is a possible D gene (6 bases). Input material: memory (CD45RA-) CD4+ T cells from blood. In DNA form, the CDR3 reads TGTGCCAGCAGTGAAAGGGGGGGCAGGTATAATTCACCCCTCCACTTT. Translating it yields CASSERGGRYNSPLHF.